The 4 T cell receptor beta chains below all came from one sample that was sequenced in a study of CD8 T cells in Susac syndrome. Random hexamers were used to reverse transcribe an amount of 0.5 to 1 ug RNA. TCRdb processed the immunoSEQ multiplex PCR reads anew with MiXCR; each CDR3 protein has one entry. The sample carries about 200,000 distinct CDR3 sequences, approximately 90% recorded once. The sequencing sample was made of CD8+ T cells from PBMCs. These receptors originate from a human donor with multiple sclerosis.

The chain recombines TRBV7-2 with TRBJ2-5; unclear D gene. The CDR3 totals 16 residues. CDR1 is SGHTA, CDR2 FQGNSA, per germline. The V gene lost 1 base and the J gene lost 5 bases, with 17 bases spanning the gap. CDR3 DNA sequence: TGTGCCAGCAGCTTAGAATCGAGGCGGCAGGAGGAGACCCAGTACTTC. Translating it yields CASSLESRRQEETQYF.

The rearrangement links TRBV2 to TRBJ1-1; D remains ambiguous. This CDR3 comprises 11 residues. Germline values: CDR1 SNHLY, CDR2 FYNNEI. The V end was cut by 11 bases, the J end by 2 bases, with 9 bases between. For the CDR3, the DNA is TGTGCCTACAAGGTAAACACTGAAGCTTTCTTT. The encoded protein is CAYKVNTEAFF.

This CDR3 reads CASSHTGEYGYTF. CDR3 DNA: TGTGCCAGCAGCCATACAGGGGAGTATGGCTACACCTTC. This chain connects TRBV3-1 to TRBJ1-2, with 7 bases that match TRBD1. The V segment lost 3 bases and the J segment 5 bases; nucleotides outside the gene matches: 3. This CDR3 comprises 13 residues. In germline, CDR1 is LGHDT, CDR2 YNNKEL (reference sequence).

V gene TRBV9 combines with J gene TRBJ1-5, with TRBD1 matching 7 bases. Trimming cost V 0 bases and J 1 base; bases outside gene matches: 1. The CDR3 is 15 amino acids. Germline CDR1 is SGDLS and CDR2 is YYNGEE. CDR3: CASSVGDSSNQPQHF. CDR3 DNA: TGTGCCAGCAGCGTAGGGGACAGCAGCAATCAGCCCCAGCATTTT. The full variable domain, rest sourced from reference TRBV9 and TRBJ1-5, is DSGVTQTPKHLITATGQRVTLRCSPRSGDLSVYWYQQSLDQGLQFLIQYYNGEERAKGNILERFSAQQFPDLHSELNLSSLELGDSALYFCASSVGDSSNQPQHFGDGTRLSIL.